The present T cell receptor beta chain was sequenced within a study of blood T cell repertoires in COVID-19. Looking at the study overall: The United States, Italy and Spain provided the acute and convalescent COVID-19 samples.

The protocol was immunoSEQ multiplex PCR, while the TCRdb copy is restricted to in-frame clones and leaves out a portion. The sample contains around 440,000 clones, around 89% of which appear only once. The source material was peripheral blood. The clonotype originates from a woman between 50 and 59 years old with COVID-19, enrolled during active disease.

This CDR3 reads CASRGAVYEQYF. The CDR3 DNA follows: TGTGCCAGCCGGGGGGCGGTCTACGAGCAGTACTTC. The V and J genes are TRBV28 and TRBJ2-7; maybe TRBD2 (7 bases). This CDR3 region has 12 residues. Per germline, CDR1 MDHEN and CDR2 SYDVKM. Deletions cut 8 bases from V and 3 bases from J, with 11 bases between. Based on the CDR3 plus reference TRBV28 and TRBJ2-7, the full variable domain is DVKVTQSSRYLVKRTGEKVFLECVQDMDHENMFWYRQDPGLGLRLIYFSYDVKMKEKGDIPEGYSVSREKKERFSLILESASTNQTSMYLCASRGAVYEQYFGPGTRLTVT.